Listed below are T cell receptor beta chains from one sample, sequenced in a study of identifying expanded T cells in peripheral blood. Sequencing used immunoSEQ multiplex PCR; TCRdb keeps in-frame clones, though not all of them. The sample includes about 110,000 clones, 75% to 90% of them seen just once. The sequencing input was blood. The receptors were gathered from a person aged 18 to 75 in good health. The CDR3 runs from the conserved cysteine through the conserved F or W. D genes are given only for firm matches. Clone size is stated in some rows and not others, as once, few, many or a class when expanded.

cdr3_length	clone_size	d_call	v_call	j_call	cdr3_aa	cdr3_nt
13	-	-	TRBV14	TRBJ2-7	CASSEGGTYEQYF	TGTGCCAGCAGTGAGGGGGGTACCTACGAGCAGTACTTC
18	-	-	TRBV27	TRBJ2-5	CASRALQGRRRERETQYF	TGTGCCAGCAGGGCCCTACAGGGTAGGCGAAGGGAGCGAGAGACCCAGTACTTC
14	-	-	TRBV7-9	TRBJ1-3	CAGARPSSGNTIYF	TGTGCCGGGGCCCGACCCTCCTCTGGAAACACCATATATTTT
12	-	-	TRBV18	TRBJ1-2	CASSPLRGGYTF	TGTGCCAGCTCACCACTCAGGGGTGGCTACACCTTC
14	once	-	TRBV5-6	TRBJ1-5	CASSLGDRNQPQHF	TGTGCCAGCAGCTTGGGAGACCGCAATCAGCCCCAGCATTTT
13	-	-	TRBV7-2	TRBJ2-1	CASSFQGGNEQFF	TGTGCCAGCAGCTTTCAGGGTGGCAATGAGCAGTTCTTC
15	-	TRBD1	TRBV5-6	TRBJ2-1	CASSYETGGHNEQFF	TGTGCCAGCAGCTATGAGACAGGGGGCCACAATGAGCAGTTCTTC
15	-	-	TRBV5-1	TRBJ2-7	CASSPRRDGGYEQYF	TGCGCCAGCAGCCCAAGACGGGACGGGGGCTACGAGCAGTACTTC
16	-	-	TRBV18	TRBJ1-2	CASSPSGARSDYGYTF	TGTGCCAGCTCACCATCGGGGGCGCGGAGTGACTATGGCTACACCTTC
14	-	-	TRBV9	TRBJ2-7	CASSVGKDIYEQYF	TGTGCCAGCAGCGTAGGGAAGGACATCTACGAGCAGTACTTC
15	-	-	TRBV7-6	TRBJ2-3	CASSSGRGFTDTQYF	TGTGCCAGCAGCTCCGGCCGGGGTTTCACAGATACGCAGTATTTT
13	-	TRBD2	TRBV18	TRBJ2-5	CASSPTSMETQYF	TGTGCCAGCTCACCGACTAGCATGGAGACCCAGTACTTC
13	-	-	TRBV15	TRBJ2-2	CATSRNRAGELFF	TGTGCCACCAGCAGAAATCGAGCCGGGGAGCTGTTTTTT
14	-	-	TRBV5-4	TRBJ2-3	CASSLGSYTDTQYF	TGTGCCAGCAGCTTAGGGTCATACACAGATACGCAGTATTTT
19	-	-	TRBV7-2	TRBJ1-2	CASSLGRYSYPRSNYGYTF	TGTGCCAGCAGCTTAGGGCGTTACAGTTACCCCCGGTCTAACTATGGCTACACCTTC
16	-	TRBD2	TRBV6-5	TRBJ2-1	CASSYRTSGSNNEQFF	TGTGCCAGCAGTTACCGGACTAGCGGATCTAACAATGAGCAGTTCTTC
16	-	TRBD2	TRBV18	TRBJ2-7	CASSLTSGGVSYEQYF	TGTGCCAGCTCGCTCACTAGCGGGGGAGTCTCCTACGAGCAGTACTTC
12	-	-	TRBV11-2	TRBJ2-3	CASRSEGDTQYF	TGTGCCAGCAGATCAGAGGGAGATACGCAGTATTTT
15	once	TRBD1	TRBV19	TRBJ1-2	CASSIATGGGYGYTF	TGTGCCAGTAGTATCGCGACAGGGGGCGGCTATGGCTACACCTTC
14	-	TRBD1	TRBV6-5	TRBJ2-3	CASRDRGRADTQYF	TGTGCCAGCAGGGACAGGGGACGGGCAGATACGCAGTATTTT
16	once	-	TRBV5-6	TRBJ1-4	CASSLRIDVSDEKLFF	TGTGCCAGCAGCTTGAGAATAGATGTGTCTGATGAAAAACTGTTTTTT
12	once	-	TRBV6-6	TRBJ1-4	CASSYPDEKLFF	TGTGCCAGCAGTTACCCGGATGAAAAACTGTTTTTT
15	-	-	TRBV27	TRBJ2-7	CASSVTPAGSYEQYF	TGTGCCAGCAGTGTAACCCCGGCAGGGTCGTACGAGCAGTACTTC
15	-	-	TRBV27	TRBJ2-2	CASSLRTGTTGELFF	TGTGCCAGCAGTTTGAGGACGGGAACCACCGGGGAGCTGTTTTTT
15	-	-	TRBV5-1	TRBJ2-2	CASSLWTENTGELFF	TGCGCCAGCAGCTTGTGGACAGAGAACACCGGGGAGCTGTTTTTT
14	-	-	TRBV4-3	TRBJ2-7	CASSPSRASYEQYF	TGCGCCAGCAGCCCCTCCAGGGCTTCCTACGAGCAGTACTTC
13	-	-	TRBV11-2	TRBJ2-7	CASSLDPKGEQYF	TGTGCCAGCAGCTTAGACCCCAAAGGTGAGCAGTACTTC
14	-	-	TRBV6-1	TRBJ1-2	CASSVGGSNYGYTF	TGTGCCAGCAGCGTCGGGGGGTCTAACTATGGCTACACCTTC
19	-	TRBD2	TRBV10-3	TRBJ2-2	CAISESSGTSGGGTGELFF	TGTGCCATCAGTGAGTCGTCGGGTACTAGCGGGGGCGGCACCGGGGAGCTGTTTTTT
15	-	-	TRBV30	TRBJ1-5	CAWSVRRGESQPQHF	TGTGCCTGGAGTGTACGCAGGGGAGAAAGTCAGCCCCAGCATTTT